This T cell receptor beta chain was obtained from a study of cytomegalovirus exposure and HLA in healthy donors. Study-wide results and limits: In an earlier analysis, in approximately 570 donors, most V segments appeared productive either ~87% or ~30% of the time.

CDR3 length: 16 amino acids. Germline V gives CDR1 SGHVS, CDR2 FQNEAQ. V lost 4 bases and J lost 4; bases outside the gene matches: 10. PCR amplification relied on 60 Vbeta primers (plus 13 Jbeta primers). The repertoire was sequenced with immunoSEQ multiplex PCR; TCRdb's copy has only in-frame clones and lacks some. Found here are approximately 110,000 clones; the top ten clones hold 3% to 4.5%. With regard to this clone: Its antigen is not known.

The V and J genes are TRBV7-8 and TRBJ1-5; 7 bases line up with TRBD1. The TCR comes from a young man in good health and CMV-seronegative. Sequencing was carried out using PBMCs. CDR3 protein: CASSSGPQGLNQPQHF. The CDR3 region has the DNA TGTGCCAGCAGCTCCGGACCACAGGGGCTTAATCAGCCCCAGCATTTT.